This T cell receptor beta chain was observed in a study of T-cell reconstitution after alpha-beta-depleted transplantation in children. With regard to this clonotype: Its cognate antigen is unknown.

The length of the CDR3 is 13 residues. The germline gives CDR1 DFQATT, CDR2 SNEGSKA (reference sequence). Trimming stripped 5 bases from V and 8 bases from J, with 16 bases between. The TCRbeta library was prepared with unique molecular identifiers. TCRdb itself ran the PCR reads through MiXCR, one entry per CDR3 protein. Of approximately 230,000 distinct CDR3 sequences in the sample, about 24% were seen once. Findings and limits, study-wide: Among T cells one year after transplant, newly produced cells accounted for most counts and diversity. The origin of high day-60 TCRbeta diversity in some patients lay in surviving recipient T cells and thymic progenitors.

The material was PBMCs, mostly from graft donor cells, obtained 360 days after TCRalphabeta/CD19-depleted stem cell transplant. This sequence originates from a female patient aged 2-9 years who had a stem cell transplant for congenital amegakaryocytic thrombocytopenia, so the T cells may come from the graft donor. The genes are TRBV20-1 and TRBJ2-4; weak D call: TRBD2 (6 bases). DNA for the CDR3: TGCAGTGCTCAAGGCACTGGAGGGGACATTCAGTACTTC. It specifies CSAQGTGGDIQYF.